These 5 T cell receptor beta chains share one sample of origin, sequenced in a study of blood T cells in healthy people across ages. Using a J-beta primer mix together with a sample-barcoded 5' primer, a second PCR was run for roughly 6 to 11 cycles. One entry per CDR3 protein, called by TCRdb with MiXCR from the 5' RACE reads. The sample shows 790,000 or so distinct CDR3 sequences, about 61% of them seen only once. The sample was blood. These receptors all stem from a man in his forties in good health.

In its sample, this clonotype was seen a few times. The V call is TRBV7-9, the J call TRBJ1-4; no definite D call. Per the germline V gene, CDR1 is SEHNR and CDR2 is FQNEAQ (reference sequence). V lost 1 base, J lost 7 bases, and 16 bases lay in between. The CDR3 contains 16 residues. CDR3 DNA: TGTGCCAGCAGCTTAGTCCTTAAGGGCCAGGTTGAAAAACTGTTTTTT. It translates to CASSLVLKGQVEKLFF.

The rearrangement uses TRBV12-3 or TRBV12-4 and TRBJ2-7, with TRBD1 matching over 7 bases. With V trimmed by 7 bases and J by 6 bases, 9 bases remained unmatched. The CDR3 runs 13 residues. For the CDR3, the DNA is TGTGCCAGCACCCACTCATCAGGGGGCGAGCAGTACTTC. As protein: CASTHSSGGEQYF.

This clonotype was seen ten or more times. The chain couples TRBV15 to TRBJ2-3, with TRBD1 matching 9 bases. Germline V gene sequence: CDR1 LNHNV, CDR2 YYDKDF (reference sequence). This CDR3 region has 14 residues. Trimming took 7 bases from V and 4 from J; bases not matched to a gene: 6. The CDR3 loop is CATIRDRVPDTQYF. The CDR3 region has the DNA TGTGCCACCATCCGGGACAGGGTTCCAGATACGCAGTATTTT. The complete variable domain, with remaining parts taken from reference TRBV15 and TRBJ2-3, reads DAMVIQNPRYQVTQFGKPVTLSCSQTLNHNVMYWYQQKSSQAPKLLFHYYDKDFNNEADTPDNFQSRRPNTSFCFLDIRSPGLGDTAMYLCATIRDRVPDTQYFGPGTRLTVL.

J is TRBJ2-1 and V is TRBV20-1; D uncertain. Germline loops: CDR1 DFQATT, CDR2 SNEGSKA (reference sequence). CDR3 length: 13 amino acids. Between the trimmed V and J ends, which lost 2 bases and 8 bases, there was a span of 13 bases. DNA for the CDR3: TGCAGTGCTAGACCGCCTCCCCGGGATGAGCAGTTCTTC. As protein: CSARPPPRDEQFF.

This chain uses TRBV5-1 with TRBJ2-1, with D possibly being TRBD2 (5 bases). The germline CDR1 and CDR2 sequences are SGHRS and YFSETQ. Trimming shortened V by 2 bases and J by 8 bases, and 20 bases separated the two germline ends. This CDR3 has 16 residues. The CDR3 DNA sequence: TGCGCCAGCAGCTTCGGTTTGTATAGGGTTAGCGATGAGCAGTTCTTC. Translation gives CASSFGLYRVSDEQFF.